This TCR beta chain is drawn from a study of glioma-infiltrating T cells. General study points: Very few CDR3 sequences were shared between tissue and blood. Non-neoplastic patients had below-expected tissue-blood divergence, while all gliomas exceeded expectation.

V lost 8 bases and J 5 bases, leaving 7 bases between the germline ends. The CDR3 contains 10 residues. Germline loops: CDR1 MNHNS, CDR2 SASEGT. The iRepertoire nested amplicon-rescue multiplex PCR amplified TCR alpha and beta CDR3s from RNA. Tissue mRNA or PBMC total RNA, about 85-400 ng, went into one-step reverse transcription and amplification. TCRdb re-called the multiplex PCR reads with MiXCR, one entry per CDR3 protein. This sample has about 180,000 distinct CDR3 sequences, with around 40% found just once. This clonotype was seen at least ten times. The antigen is undetermined. The specimen sequenced was glioma tissue, nonneoplastic brain tissue, or PBMCs (not recorded which). The chain recombines TRBV6-1 with TRBJ2-7; D is uncertain. The source is a human donor with low-grade glioma or glioblastoma, undergoing nonglioma brain surgery, or in good health (not recorded which). The CDR3 spells CASRGNEQYF. In DNA form, the CDR3 reads TGTGCCAGCCGTGGGAACGAGCAGTACTTC.